The entry below describes one T cell receptor beta chain. Profiling relied on immunoSEQ multiplex PCR, and the TCRdb table lists in-frame clones only, not all of them. Of around 180,000 clones in the sample, 80% to 90% are singletons; the top ten hold about 5.3%. The V gene end was trimmed by 0 bases and the J gene end by 0 bases; junction bases not matched to a gene: 7. CDR3 length equals 17 residues. Per germline, CDR1 SGHNT and CDR2 YYREEE (reference sequence). This entry is derived from a study of control samples from healthy donors and cancer patients. Sequencing was carried out using blood. The chain carries TRBV5-4 and TRBJ2-3; 7 bases are a match to TRBD1. This receptor was obtained from a woman aged 30 to 39 in good health. The CDR3 nucleotides are TGTGCCAGCAGCTTGGGGTCGGGACAGTTTAGCACAGATACGCAGTATTTT. Residues: CASSLGSGQFSTDTQYF.